The clone carrying this T cell receptor beta chain came up many times. Its target is unknown. Germline V lookup: CDR1 MNHEY, CDR2 SMNVEV (reference sequence). V lost 5 bases and J lost 0, with 20 bases in between. The CDR3 extends over 18 amino acids. Reliance was placed on clinical symptoms, serum thyroxine, TRAb, thyroid ultrasound and orbital computed tomography for diagnosis. This entry belongs to a study of Graves' ophthalmopathy and Graves' hyperthyroidism. General observations from the study: Stable hyperthyroidism and ophthalmopathy were told apart by a 13-signature model, which achieved about 90% sensitivity and roughly 80% specificity.

Beta-chain TCR CDR3 regions were amplified from RNA transcripts. HTBI primers were employed in first-round RT-PCR, then a second-round multiplex PCR followed. One entry per CDR3 protein results from TCRdb running MiXCR on the multiplex PCR reads. The sample has about 620,000 distinct CDR3 sequences; 22% are singletons. The sample comprised peripheral blood. The receptor comes from a woman aged 18-30 years with stable Graves' hyperthyroidism. Some clones in this sample may be carry-over from other donors' samples. The chain recombines TRBV27 with TRBJ1-5; D is uncertain. The CDR3 DNA reads TGTGCCAGCAGTCCTTTTATTCCCCCTAATTATAGCAATCAGCCCCAGCATTTT. Translated, it gives CASSPFIPPNYSNQPQHF.